The 4 T cell receptor beta chains presented below share a single source sample, sequenced in a study of tissue T cells after allogeneic stem cell transplantation. Clones were read by immunoSEQ multiplex PCR, and TCRdb kept only the in-frame ones, dropping some. The sample holds about 48,000 clones; about three quarters are singletons and the top ten take 0.5% to 0.65%. Sequencing was carried out using sorted cells pooled from one or two spleens. Receptors originate from a pool of C57BL/6 mice in good health.

Notes on this clone: Mouse gene names apply. Sequencing ends 1 residue short of the CDR3 end; the germline J gene provides the rest. This rearrangement joins TRBV31 to TRBJ1-1; D is unresolved. The length of the CDR3 is 14 residues. Germline V gene sequence: CDR1 GKSSPN, CDR2 SITVG. V was cut by 1 base and J by 0 bases, with 9 bases left in between. CDR3 DNA, as far as it was read: TGTGCCTGGAGTCCCCCGGGGACAAACACAGAAGTCTTC. Translation gives CAWSPPGTNTEVF. In full, the CDR3 reads CAWSPPGTNTEVFF.

This clone was counted only a few times. Gene and germline names: mouse. The CDR3 end is not reached by the read, which stops 1 residue before it; the germline J gene fills it in. J is TRBJ2-7 and V is TRBV3; a possible D gene is TRBD1 (6 bases). V shed 5 bases and J shed 3 bases, with 8 bases lying between them. The CDR3 consists of 12 residues. Per germline, CDR1 SNHLY and CDR2 FYNGKV (reference sequence). The sequenced part of the CDR3 DNA is TGTGCCAGCAGCCGGGACAACTATGAACAGTAC. Protein: CASSRDNYEQY. The whole CDR3 protein reads CASSRDNYEQYF. The whole variable domain, remainder taken from reference TRBV3 and TRBJ2-7, is GPKVLQIPSHQIIDMGQMVTLNCDPVSNHLYFYWYKQILGQQMEFLVNFYNGKVMEKSKLFKDQFSVERPDGSYFTLKIQPTALEDSAVYFCASSRDNYEQYFGPGTRLTVL.

As concerns this clone: Mouse names are used for the genes. The CDR3 end is not reached by the read, which stops 1 residue before it; the germline J gene fills it in. J is TRBJ2-5 and V is TRBV19, with no clear D. The length of the CDR3 is 15 residues. V was pared by 2 bases and J by 0 bases, with 10 bases between. CDR1 is FNHDT, CDR2 SITEND, per germline (reference sequence). The CDR3 reads CASSIWAGNQDTQYF. The CDR3 bases that were read are TGTGCCAGCAGTATTTGGGCGGGGAACCAAGACACCCAGTAC.

Of note for this clone: Germline and genes: mouse. The sample holds other DNA sequences that translate to the same CDR3. The CDR3 loop reads CASSRLGENTLYF. The DNA read from the CDR3 is TGTGCCAGCTCTCGACTGGGGGAAAACACCTTGTAC. This chain joins TRBV12-1 and TRBJ2-4; 9 bases agree with TRBD2. Read sequence stops 1 residue before the CDR3 end, and the germline J gene provides the missing end. Germline V gene lookup returns CDR1 SGHSN and CDR2 HYEKVE. Losses at the gene ends were 2 bases for V and 4 bases for J; bases not matched to a gene: 0. The CDR3 is made up of 13 amino acids.